The clone carrying this T cell receptor (beta chain) has a count of ten or more. Its cognate antigen is unknown. The CDR3 runs 14 residues. V dropped 5 bases and J dropped 5; count of bases not matched to a gene: 4. The V gene's germline CDR1 is MNHNS and CDR2 SASEGT. This sample is part of a study of identical twins. Study-level points and caveats: The analysis was cross-sectional rather than longitudinal within donors. The authors noted that invariant MAIT and iNKT cells could partly confound zero-insertion analyses.

TCRdb reprocessed the 5' RACE reads via MiXCR and lists one record per CDR3 protein. The sample records 350,000 or so distinct CDR3 sequences, 9% to 15% being singletons. These data were also filed under a second study, of yellow fever vaccine responses in identical twins.

V gene TRBV6-1 combines with J gene TRBJ1-4; 8 nucleotides agree with TRBD1. The receptor's source is a woman in her late teens or twenties in good health. The sample was CD8+ T cells sorted from blood. CDR3 bases: TGTGCCAGCAGTCCTACAGGGGGGAATGAAAAACTGTTTTTT. Its translation is CASSPTGGNEKLFF.